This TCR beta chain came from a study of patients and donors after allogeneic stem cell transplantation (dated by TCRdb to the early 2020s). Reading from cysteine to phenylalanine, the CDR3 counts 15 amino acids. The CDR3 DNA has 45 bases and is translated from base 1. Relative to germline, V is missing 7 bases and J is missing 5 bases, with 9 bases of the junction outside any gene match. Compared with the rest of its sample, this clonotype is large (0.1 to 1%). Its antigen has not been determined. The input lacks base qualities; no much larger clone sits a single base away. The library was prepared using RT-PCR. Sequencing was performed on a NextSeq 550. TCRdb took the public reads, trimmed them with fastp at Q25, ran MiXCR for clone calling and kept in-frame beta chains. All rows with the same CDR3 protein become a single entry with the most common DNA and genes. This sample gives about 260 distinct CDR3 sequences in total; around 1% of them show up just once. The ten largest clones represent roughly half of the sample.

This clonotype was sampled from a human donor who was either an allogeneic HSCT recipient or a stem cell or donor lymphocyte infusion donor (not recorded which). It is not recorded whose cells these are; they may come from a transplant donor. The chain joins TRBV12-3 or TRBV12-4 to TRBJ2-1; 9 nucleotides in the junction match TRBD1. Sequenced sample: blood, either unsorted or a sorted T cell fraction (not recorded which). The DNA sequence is TGTGCCAGCACTCCCCGGGACAGGGTTAACAATGAGCAGTTCTTC. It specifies CASTPRDRVNNEQFF.